This T cell receptor beta chain was captured in a study of T cell repertoires in cytomegalovirus infection (dated by TCRdb to between 2018 and 2020). General notes on the study: The HLA type of each donor mattered for the analysis, because public TCR beta signatures pointed to carriage of CMV infection along with the matching HLA type. Study-wide findings and limitations: The ex vivo response was dominated by HLA-C-restricted CMV-specific TCR beta clonotypes, which also provided the single most frequent clonotype in two of eight donors. Cumulative frequency of public TCR beta family members discriminated carriers of CMV infection plus the relevant HLA type in this cohort and an independent 352-donor cohort.

The CDR3 runs 13 amino acids, cysteine and phenylalanine included. The DNA shown is the 39-base CDR3, in frame from base 1. V is cut by 4 bases and J by 6 bases, and the space between the germline ends is 13 bases. CDR1 SGHNT and CDR2 YYREEE were looked up in the germline V gene (reference sequence). Sequencing relied on an Illumina HiSeq 1500. Through fastp at Q25 and MiXCR, TCRdb rebuilt clones from the public reads, retaining in-frame beta chains. Identical CDR3 proteins give one entry, which carries the most common genes and DNA. Present in this sample are 200,000 to 250,000 distinct CDR3 sequences, roughly 12% of which were seen just once. The top ten hold 1.6% of the sample. To note about this clonotype: No cognate antigen has been identified for it. No base quality values were provided; no much bigger clone lies one nucleotide off.

The V gene is TRBV5-4 and the J gene is TRBJ2-5, with a tentative D gene TRBD2 over 5 matching bases. The sequenced sample consisted of PBMCs. This TCR was recovered from a human donor in good health (CMV status not recorded). Some clones in this sample may be carry-over from other donors' samples. CDR3 reads: CASSLDREKTQYF. The nucleotide sequence reads TGTGCCAGCAGCCTTGATAGGGAGAAGACCCAGTACTTC. Here the CDR3 is joined to the reference TRBV5-4 and TRBJ2-5 genes, and the full variable domain is: ETGVTQSPTHLIKTRGQQVTLRCSSQSGHNTVSWYQQALGQGPQFIFQYYREEENGRGNFPPRFSGLQFPNYSSELNVNALELDDSALYLCASSLDREKTQYFGPGTRLLVL.